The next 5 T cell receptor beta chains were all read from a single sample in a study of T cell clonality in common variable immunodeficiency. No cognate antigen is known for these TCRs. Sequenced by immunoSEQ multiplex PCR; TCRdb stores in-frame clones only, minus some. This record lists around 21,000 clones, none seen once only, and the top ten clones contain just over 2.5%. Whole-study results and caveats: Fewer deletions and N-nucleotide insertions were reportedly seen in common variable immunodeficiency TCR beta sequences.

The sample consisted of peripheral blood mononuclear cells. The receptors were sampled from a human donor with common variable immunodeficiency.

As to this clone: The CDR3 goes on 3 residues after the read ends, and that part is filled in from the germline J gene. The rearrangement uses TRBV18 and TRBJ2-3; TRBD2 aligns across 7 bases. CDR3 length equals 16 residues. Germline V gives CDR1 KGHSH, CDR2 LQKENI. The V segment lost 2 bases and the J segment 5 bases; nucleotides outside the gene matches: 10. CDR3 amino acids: CASSPIASGARDTQYF. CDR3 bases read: TGTGCCAGCTCACCAATAGCTAGCGGAGCGAGAGATACG.

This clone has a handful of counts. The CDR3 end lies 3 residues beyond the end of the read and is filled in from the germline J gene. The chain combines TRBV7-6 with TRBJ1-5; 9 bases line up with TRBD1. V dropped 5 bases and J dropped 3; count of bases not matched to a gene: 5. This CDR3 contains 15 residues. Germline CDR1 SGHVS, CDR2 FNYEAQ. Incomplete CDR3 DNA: TGTGCCAGCAGCGCCGGGACAGGGTTCAATCAGCCC. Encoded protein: CASSAGTGFNQP. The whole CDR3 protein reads CASSAGTGFNQPQHF. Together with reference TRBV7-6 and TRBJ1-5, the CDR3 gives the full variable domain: GAGVSQSPRYKVTKRGQDVALRCDPISGHVSLYWYRQALGQGPEFLTYFNYEAQQDKSGLPNDRFSAERPEGSISTLTIQRTEQRDSAMYRCASSAGTGFNQPQHFGDGTRLSIL.

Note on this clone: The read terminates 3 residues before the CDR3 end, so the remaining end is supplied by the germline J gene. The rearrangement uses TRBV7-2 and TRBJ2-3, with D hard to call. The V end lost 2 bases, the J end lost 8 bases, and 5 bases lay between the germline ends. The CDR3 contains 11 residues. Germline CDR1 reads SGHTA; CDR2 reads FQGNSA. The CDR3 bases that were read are TGTGCCAGCAGCTTACGAGGTACG. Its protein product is CASSLRGT. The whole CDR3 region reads CASSLRGTQYF.

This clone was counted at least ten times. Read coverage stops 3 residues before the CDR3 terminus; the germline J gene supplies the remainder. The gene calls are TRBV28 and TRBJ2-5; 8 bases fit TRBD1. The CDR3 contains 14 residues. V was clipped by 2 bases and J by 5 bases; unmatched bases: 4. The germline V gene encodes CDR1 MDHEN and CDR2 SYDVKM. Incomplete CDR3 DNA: TGTGCCAGCAGTTTACGTCAGGGGGCTGAGACC. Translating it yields CASSLRQGAET. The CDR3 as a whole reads CASSLRQGAETQYF.

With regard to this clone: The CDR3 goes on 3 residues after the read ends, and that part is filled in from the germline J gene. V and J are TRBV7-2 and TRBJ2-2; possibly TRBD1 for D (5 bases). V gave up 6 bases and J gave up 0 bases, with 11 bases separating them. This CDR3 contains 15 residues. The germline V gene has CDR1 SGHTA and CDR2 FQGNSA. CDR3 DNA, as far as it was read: TGTGCCAGCAGTACCGGACAAACGAACACCGGGGAG. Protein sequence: CASSTGQTNTGE. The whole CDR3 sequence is CASSTGQTNTGELFF.